This T cell receptor (beta chain) was sequenced for a study of T cell responses to AZD1222 COVID-19 vaccine. A note on this clone: The antigen is undetermined.

Timing groups of about 4 and about 12 weeks for second doses were pooled. Produced via immunoSEQ multiplex PCR; TCRdb's table is partial and in-frame only. The table has over 150,000 clones, 70% to 90% seen once. General study findings and limits: Targeting of unmutated variant regions was reportedly seen in nearly half of spike-specific TCRs. Clonal diversity may have been underestimated in mostly white British donors.

Specimen: peripheral blood, collected 28 days after the second AZD1222 dose. The clonotype was recovered from an adult who received the AZD1222 COVID-19 vaccine.

CDR3 coding DNA: TGTGCCACCAGCGGGGGAGGGGCTGGCTACACCTTC. Translated, it gives CATSGGGAGYTF. V is TRBV24-1 and J is TRBJ1-2; perhaps TRBD1 as D (5 bases). This CDR3 is built from 12 residues. V lost 7 bases and J 7 bases, leaving 12 bases between the germline ends. Looked up from germline, CDR1 is KGHDR and CDR2 is SFDVKD.